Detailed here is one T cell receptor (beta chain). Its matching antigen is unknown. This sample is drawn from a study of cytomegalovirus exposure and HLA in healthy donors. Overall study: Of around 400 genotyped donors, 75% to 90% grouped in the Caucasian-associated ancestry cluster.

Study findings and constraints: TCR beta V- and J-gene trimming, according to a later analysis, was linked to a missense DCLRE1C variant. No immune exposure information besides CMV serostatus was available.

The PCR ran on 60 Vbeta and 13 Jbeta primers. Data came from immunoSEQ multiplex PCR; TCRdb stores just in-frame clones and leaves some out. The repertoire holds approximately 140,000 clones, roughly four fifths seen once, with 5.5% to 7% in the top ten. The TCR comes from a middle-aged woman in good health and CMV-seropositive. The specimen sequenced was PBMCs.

CDR3 bases: TGTGCCAGCAGCCTTTGGACTAGCGGGGGGCCCCATGAGCAGTTCTTC. This codes for CASSLWTSGGPHEQFF. The chain employs TRBV7-9 and TRBJ2-1, with 14 bases matching TRBD2. The CDR3 is 16 residues long. CDR1 and CDR2 from the germline V gene are SEHNR and FQNEAQ (reference sequence). V dropped 5 bases and J dropped 8; count of bases not matched to a gene: 8.